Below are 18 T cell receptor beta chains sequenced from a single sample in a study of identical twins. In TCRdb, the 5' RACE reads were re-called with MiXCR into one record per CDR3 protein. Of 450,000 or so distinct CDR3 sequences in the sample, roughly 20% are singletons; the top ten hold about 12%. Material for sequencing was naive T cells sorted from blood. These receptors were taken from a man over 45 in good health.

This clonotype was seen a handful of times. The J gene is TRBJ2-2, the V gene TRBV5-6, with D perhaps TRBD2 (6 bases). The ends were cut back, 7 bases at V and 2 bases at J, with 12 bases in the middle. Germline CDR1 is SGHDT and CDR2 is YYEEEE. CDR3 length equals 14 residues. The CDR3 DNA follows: TGTGCCAGCGAGGCGGGGTTTAACACCGGGGAGCTGTTTTTT. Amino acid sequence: CASEAGFNTGELFF.

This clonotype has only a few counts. The CDR3 DNA sequence: TGTGCCAGCAGTCCACTCCGGGGCAATAATGAAAAACTGTTTTTT. Encoded protein: CASSPLRGNNEKLFF. This chain uses TRBV6-1 with TRBJ1-4; D might be TRBD1 (5 bases). There are 15 residues in the CDR3. Germline V CDR1 and CDR2: MNHNS, SASEGT. V shed 5 bases and J shed 4 bases, with 14 bases lying between them.

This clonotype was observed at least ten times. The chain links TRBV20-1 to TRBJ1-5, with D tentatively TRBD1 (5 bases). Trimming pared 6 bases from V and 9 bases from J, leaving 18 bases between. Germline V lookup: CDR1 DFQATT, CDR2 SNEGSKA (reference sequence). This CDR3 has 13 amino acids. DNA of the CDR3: TGCAGTGCGGCAACCACCGAGGGGACGCCCCAGCATTTT. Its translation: CSAATTEGTPQHF.

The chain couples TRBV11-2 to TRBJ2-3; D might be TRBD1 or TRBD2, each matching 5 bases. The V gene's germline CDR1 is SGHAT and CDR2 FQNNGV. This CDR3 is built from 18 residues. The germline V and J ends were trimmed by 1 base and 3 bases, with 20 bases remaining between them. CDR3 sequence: CASSLGLSGPTGTDTQYF. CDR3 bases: TGTGCCAGCAGCTTAGGGTTGTCGGGACCCACCGGGACAGATACGCAGTATTTT.

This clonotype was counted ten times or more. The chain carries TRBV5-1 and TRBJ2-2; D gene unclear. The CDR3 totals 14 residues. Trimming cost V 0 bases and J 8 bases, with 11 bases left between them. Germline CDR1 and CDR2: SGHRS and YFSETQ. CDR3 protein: CASSLERPKGELFF. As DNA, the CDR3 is TGCGCCAGCAGCTTGGAACGCCCGAAGGGGGAGCTGTTTTTT.

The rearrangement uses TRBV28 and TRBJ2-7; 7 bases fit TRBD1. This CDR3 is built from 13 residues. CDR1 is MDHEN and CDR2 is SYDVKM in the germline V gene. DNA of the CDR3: TGTGCAACCACACAACAGGGGTCCTACGAGCAGTACTTC. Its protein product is CATTQQGSYEQYF.

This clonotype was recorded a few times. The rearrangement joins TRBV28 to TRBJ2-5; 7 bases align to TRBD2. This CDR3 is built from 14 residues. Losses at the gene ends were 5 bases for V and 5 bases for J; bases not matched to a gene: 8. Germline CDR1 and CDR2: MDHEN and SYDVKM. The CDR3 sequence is CASSGRGDGETQYF. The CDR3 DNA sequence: TGTGCCAGCAGTGGTCGGGGGGATGGGGAGACCCAGTACTTC.

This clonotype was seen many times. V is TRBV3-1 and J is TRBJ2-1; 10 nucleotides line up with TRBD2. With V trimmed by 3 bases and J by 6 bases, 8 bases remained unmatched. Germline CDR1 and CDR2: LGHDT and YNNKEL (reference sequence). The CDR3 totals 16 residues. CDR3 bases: TGTGCCAGCAGCCATCTAGCGGGAGTAGGGGGCAATGAGCAGTTCTTC. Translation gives CASSHLAGVGGNEQFF.

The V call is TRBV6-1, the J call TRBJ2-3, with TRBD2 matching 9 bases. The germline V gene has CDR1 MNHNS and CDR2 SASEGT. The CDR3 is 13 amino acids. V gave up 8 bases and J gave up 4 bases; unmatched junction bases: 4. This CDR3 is CASGREGADTQYF. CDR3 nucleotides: TGTGCCAGCGGGCGGGAGGGGGCAGATACGCAGTATTTT.

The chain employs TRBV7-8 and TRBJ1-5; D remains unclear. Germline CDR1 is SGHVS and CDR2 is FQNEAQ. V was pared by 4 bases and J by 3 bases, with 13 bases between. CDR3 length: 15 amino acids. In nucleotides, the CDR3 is TGTGCCAGCAGCTCCGGACGGATCTCCAATCAGCCCCAGCATTTT. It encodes CASSSGRISNQPQHF.

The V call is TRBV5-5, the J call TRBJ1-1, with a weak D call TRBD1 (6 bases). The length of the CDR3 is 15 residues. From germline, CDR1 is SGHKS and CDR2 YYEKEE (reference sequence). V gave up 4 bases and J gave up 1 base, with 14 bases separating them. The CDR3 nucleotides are TGTGCCAGCAGCGGACGGACAGCGGGGAACACTGAAGCTTTCTTT. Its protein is CASSGRTAGNTEAFF.

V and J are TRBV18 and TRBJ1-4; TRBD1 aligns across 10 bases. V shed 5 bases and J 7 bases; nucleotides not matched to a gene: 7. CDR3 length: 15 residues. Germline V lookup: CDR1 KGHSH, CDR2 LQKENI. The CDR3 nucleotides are TGTGCCAGCTCATCACGACAGGGGGCAAGTGAAAAACTGTTTTTT. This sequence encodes CASSSRQGASEKLFF.

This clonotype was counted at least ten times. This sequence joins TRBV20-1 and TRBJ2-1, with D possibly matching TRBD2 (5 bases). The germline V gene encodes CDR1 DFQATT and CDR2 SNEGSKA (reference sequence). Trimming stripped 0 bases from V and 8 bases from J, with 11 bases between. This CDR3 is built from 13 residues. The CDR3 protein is CSARDLLGYEQFF. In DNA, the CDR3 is TGCAGTGCTAGAGACCTACTAGGTTATGAGCAGTTCTTC.

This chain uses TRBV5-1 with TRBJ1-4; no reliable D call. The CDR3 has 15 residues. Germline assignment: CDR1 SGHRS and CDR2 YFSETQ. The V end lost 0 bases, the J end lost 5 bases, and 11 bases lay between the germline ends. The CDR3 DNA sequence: TGCGCCAGCAGCTTGGGCGGCCAGACGAATGAAAAACTGTTTTTT. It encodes CASSLGGQTNEKLFF.

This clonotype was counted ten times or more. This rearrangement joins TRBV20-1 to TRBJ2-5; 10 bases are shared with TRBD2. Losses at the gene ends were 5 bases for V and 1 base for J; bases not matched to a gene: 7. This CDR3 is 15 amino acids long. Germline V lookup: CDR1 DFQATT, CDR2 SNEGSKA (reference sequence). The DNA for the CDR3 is TGCAGTGCTGGGGGGACTAGCGAGACCCAAGAGACCCAGTACTTC. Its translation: CSAGGTSETQETQYF.

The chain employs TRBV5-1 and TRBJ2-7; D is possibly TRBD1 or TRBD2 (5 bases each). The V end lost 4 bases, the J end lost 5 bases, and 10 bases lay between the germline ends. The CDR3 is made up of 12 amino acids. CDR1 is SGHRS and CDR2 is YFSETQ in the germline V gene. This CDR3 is CASSRDGDEQYF. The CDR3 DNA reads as TGCGCCAGCAGCCGGGACGGAGACGAGCAGTACTTC.

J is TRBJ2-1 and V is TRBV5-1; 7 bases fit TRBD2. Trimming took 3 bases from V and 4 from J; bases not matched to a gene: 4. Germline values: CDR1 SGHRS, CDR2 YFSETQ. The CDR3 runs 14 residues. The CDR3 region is CASSSHGGYNEQFF. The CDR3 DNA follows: TGCGCCAGCAGCTCTCACGGGGGGTACAATGAGCAGTTCTTC. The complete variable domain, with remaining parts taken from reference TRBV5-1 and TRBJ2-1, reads KAGVTQTPRYLIKTRGQQVTLSCSPISGHRSVSWYQQTPGQGLQFLFEYFSETQRNKGNFPGRFSGRQFSNSRSEMNVSTLELGDSALYLCASSSHGGYNEQFFGPGTRLTVL.

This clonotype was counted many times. The CDR3 DNA is TGTGCCAGCAGCCAAGAGGGGCTAGCGGTGACCGGGGAGCTGTTTTTT. This translates into CASSQEGLAVTGELFF. The V gene is TRBV3-1, the J gene TRBJ2-2, with 7 bases aligning to TRBD2. There are 16 residues in the CDR3. The V segment lost 0 bases and the J segment 5 bases; nucleotides outside the gene matches: 6. Germline V gives CDR1 LGHDT, CDR2 YNNKEL (reference sequence). The full variable domain, with the rest looked up from reference TRBV3-1 and TRBJ2-2, is DTAVSQTPKYLVTQMGNDKSIKCEQNLGHDTMYWYKQDSKKFLKIMFSYNNKELIINETVPNRFSPKSPDKAHLNLHINSLELGDSAVYFCASSQEGLAVTGELFFGEGSRLTVL.